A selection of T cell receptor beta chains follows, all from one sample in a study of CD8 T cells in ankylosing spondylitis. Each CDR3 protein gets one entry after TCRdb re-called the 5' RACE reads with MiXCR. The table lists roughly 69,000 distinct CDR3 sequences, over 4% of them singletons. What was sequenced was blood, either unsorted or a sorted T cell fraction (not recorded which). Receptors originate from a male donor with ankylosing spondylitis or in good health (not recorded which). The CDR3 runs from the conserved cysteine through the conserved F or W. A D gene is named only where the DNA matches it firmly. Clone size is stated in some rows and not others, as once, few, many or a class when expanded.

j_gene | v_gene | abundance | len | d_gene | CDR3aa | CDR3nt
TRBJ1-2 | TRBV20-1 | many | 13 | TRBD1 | CSARETGVDFLTF | TGCAGTGCTAGAGAGACAGGGGTGGATTTTTTGACCTTC
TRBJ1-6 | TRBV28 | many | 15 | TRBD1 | CASSFTGQGLSPLHF | TGTGCCAGCAGTTTCACGGGACAGGGTCTCTCTCCCCTCCACTTT
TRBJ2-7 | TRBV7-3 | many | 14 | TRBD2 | CASSFGTSGAEQYF | TGTGCCAGCAGTTTCGGGACTAGCGGGGCCGAGCAGTACTTC
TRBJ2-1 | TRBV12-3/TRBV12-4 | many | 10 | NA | CASRGNEQFF | TGTGCCAGCAGAGGCAATGAGCAGTTCTTC
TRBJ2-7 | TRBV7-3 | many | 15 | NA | CASSFGQGAFYEQYF | TGTGCCAGCAGCTTCGGCCAGGGCGCTTTCTACGAGCAGTACTTC
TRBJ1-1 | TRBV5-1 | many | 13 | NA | CASSLTGSSEAFF | TGCGCCAGCAGCTTGACAGGGTCTTCCGAAGCTTTCTTT
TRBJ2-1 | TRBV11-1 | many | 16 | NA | CASSSQPTGSYNEQFF | TGTGCCAGCAGCTCCCAGCCGACAGGATCCTACAATGAGCAGTTCTTC
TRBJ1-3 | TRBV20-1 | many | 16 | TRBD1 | CSAREGRGLKGNTIYF | TGCAGTGCTAGAGAGGGCAGGGGGCTGAAAGGAAACACCATATATTTT
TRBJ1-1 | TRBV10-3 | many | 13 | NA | CAISGWTELEAFF | TGTGCCATCAGTGGTTGGACAGAACTTGAAGCTTTCTTT
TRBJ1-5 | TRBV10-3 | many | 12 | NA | CAISKPEEPQHF | TGTGCCATCAGTAAACCTGAGGAGCCCCAGCATTTT
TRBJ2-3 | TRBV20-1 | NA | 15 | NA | CSAIGEWVSTDTQYF | TGCAGTGCTATCGGGGAGTGGGTAAGCACAGATACGCAGTATTTT
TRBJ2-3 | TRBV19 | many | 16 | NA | CASSSTGTLNTDTQYF | TGTGCCAGTAGTTCCACCGGGACCCTCAACACAGATACGCAGTATTTT
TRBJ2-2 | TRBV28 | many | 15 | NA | CASTHGLTNTGELFF | TGTGCCAGCACCCACGGACTGACGAACACCGGGGAGCTGTTTTTT
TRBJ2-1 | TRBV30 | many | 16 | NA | CAWSDDFRGSYNEQFF | TGTGCCTGGAGTGACGACTTTCGAGGGTCCTACAATGAGCAGTTCTTC
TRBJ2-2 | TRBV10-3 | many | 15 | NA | CAIKPDGRGTGELFF | TGTGCCATCAAACCCGATGGAAGAGGCACCGGGGAGCTGTTTTTT
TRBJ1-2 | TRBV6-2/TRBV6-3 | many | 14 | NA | CASRGPVENYGYTF | TGTGCCAGCAGGGGGCCAGTCGAAAACTATGGCTACACCTTC
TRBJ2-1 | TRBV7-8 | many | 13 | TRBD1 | CASSSDRGNEQFF | TGTGCCAGCAGCTCGGACAGGGGCAATGAGCAGTTCTTC
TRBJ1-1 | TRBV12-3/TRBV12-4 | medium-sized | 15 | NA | CASTLELGVNTEAFF | TGTGCCAGCACCCTAGAACTGGGGGTGAACACTGAAGCTTTCTTT
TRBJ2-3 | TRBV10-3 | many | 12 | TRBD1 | CATGDREDTQYF | TGTGCCACGGGGGACAGGGAGGATACGCAGTATTTT
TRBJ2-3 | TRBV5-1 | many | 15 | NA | CASSLAGTAGDTQYF | TGCGCCAGCAGCTTGGCCGGGACAGCGGGGGATACGCAGTATTTT
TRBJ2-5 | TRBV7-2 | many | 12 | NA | CASSLTMETQYF | TGTGCCAGCAGCCTAACCATGGAGACCCAGTACTTC
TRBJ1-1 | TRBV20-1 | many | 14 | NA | CSARDGQTNTEAFF | TGCAGTGCTAGAGATGGGCAGACGAACACTGAAGCTTTCTTT
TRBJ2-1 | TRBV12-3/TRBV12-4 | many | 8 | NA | CASTPGAF | TGTGCCAGCACCCCGGGAGCCTTC
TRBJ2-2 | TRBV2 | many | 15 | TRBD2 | CASKWSGGNTGELFF | TGTGCCAGCAAGTGGAGCGGGGGGAACACCGGGGAGCTGTTTTTT
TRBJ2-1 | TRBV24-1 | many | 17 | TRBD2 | CATSDIPTSGDFNEQFF | TGTGCCACCAGTGACATACCTACTAGCGGCGACTTCAATGAGCAGTTCTTC
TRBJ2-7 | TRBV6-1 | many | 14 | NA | CASSPTQGPYEQYF | TGTGCCAGCAGCCCTACGCAGGGGCCCTACGAGCAGTACTTC
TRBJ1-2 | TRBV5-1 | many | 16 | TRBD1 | CASSSDGTGGTHGYPF | TGCGCCAGCAGCTCCGACGGGACAGGGGGCACTCATGGCTACCCCTTC
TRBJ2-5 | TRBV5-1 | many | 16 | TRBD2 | CASSPPGLAGGETQYF | TGCGCCAGCAGCCCACCAGGACTAGCGGGGGGAGAGACCCAGTACTTC
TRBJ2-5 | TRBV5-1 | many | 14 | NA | CASSLERYPETQYF | TGCGCCAGCAGCTTGGAGCGATACCCGGAGACCCAGTACTTC
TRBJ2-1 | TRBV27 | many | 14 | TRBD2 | CASAWMGGGNEQFF | TGTGCCAGCGCGTGGATGGGGGGGGGCAATGAGCAGTTCTTC
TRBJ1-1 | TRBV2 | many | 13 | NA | CARGLSAGTEAFF | TGTGCCAGGGGGTTATCTGCAGGCACTGAAGCTTTCTTT
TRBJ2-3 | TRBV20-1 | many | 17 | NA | CSASEPLTTPNGDTQYF | TGCAGTGCTAGTGAACCTCTCACTACACCTAACGGGGATACGCAGTATTTT
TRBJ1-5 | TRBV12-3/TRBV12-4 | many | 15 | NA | CASSLNEGSNQPQHF | TGTGCCAGCAGTTTAAACGAGGGAAGCAATCAGCCCCAGCATTTT
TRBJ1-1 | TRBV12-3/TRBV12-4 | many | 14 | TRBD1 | CASSLDRDRTEAFF | TGTGCCAGCAGTTTAGATCGGGACAGAACTGAAGCTTTCTTT